This is a list of T cell receptor beta chains from one sample in a study of monozygotic twins with inflammatory bowel disease. TCRdb reanalyzed the 5' RACE reads and collapses them to one entry per CDR3 protein, without DNA. The table for this sample gives 200,000 to 250,000 distinct CDR3 sequences. Sequencing was carried out using blood. Receptor source: a human donor with ulcerative colitis or Crohn's disease, or a healthy co-twin of an affected twin (not recorded which). CDR3s include the opening cysteine and the closing phenylalanine or tryptophan. The order of the fields is J gene, V gene, CDR3 protein.

J: TRBJ2-3
V: TRBV7-2
CDR3: CASSRRGGGTTDTQYF

J: TRBJ1-6
V: TRBV7-2
CDR3: CASIGTGGNSPLHF

J: TRBJ2-7
V: TRBV30
CDR3: CAWRVAGIVYEQYF

J: TRBJ1-5
V: TRBV4-1
CDR3: CASSQVDGYQPQHF

J: TRBJ2-4
V: TRBV3-1
CDR3: CASSHLAKNIQYF

J: TRBJ2-5
V: TRBV5-6
CDR3: CASSLTKRGQETQYF

J: TRBJ2-3
V: TRBV6-4
CDR3: CASSEDGGDTQYF

J: TRBJ1-2
V: TRBV5-1
CDR3: CASSLGTSGDGYTF

J: TRBJ1-2
V: TRBV6-1
CDR3: CASSEGPPFYGYTF

J: TRBJ1-5
V: TRBV20-1
CDR3: CSARGYSYQPQHF

J: TRBJ1-3
V: TRBV3-1
CDR3: CASSLGPGYAGNTIYF

J: TRBJ2-3
V: TRBV24-1
CDR3: CATRQGAKDTQYF

J: TRBJ2-2
V: TRBV7-2
CDR3: CASSSMGTNTGELFF

J: TRBJ2-1
V: TRBV7-9
CDR3: CASSLGILEQFF

J: TRBJ1-1
V: TRBV6-6
CDR3: CASSPGTLNTEAFF

J: TRBJ2-3
V: TRBV7-9
CDR3: CASSLAGSADTQYF

J: TRBJ1-6
V: TRBV15
CDR3: CATSRTEIGNSPLHF

J: TRBJ1-5
V: TRBV5-1
CDR3: CASSLEGTRNQPQHF

J: TRBJ2-7
V: TRBV7-3
CDR3: CASSWAANGEQYF

J: TRBJ1-2
V: TRBV3-1
CDR3: CASSQIQGGDGYTF

J: TRBJ1-2
V: TRBV6-6
CDR3: CASRSGTGSSGYTF

J: TRBJ2-3
V: TRBV11-2
CDR3: CASSLVEGFTDTQYF

J: TRBJ1-1
V: TRBV20-1
CDR3: CRATGAWHTEAFF

J: TRBJ2-1
V: TRBV25-1
CDR3: CASSESLALGEQFF

J: TRBJ2-5
V: TRBV5-1
CDR3: CASSPMGGQVGETQYF

J: TRBJ1-5
V: TRBV23-1
CDR3: CASSRERPNQPQHF

J: TRBJ1-1
V: TRBV6-5
CDR3: CASRPGRSTEAFF

J: TRBJ1-1
V: TRBV5-1
CDR3: CASSSGQGGSEAFF

J: TRBJ2-1
V: TRBV27
CDR3: CASSLNSYNEQFF

J: TRBJ2-7
V: TRBV5-8
CDR3: CASRPGAAASYEQYF

J: TRBJ2-2
V: TRBV20-1
CDR3: CSASRDRGTGELFF

J: TRBJ2-1
V: TRBV18
CDR3: CASSPPGGLYNEQFF

J: TRBJ2-7
V: TRBV20-1
CDR3: CSARQRVDGGWYEQYF

J: TRBJ1-4
V: TRBV7-8
CDR3: CASSLGQGAYEKLFF

J: TRBJ2-6
V: TRBV27
CDR3: CASRCHRVSGANVLTF

J: TRBJ2-7
V: TRBV5-1
CDR3: CASSPGSAGTTYEQYF

J: TRBJ1-1
V: TRBV15
CDR3: CATSRDRWTGMTEAFF

J: TRBJ1-5
V: TRBV12-3/TRBV12-4
CDR3: CASSLNRYNQPQHF

J: TRBJ2-5
V: TRBV6-5
CDR3: CASSYASDSTGEETQYF

J: TRBJ1-1
V: TRBV4-1
CDR3: CASSKANTEAFF

J: TRBJ1-5
V: TRBV20-1
CDR3: CSAQTGGEISNQPQHF

J: TRBJ2-2
V: TRBV20-1
CDR3: CSAPDRGDGELFF

J: TRBJ2-2
V: TRBV12-3/TRBV12-4
CDR3: CASTFNTGELFF

J: TRBJ2-3
V: TRBV5-1
CDR3: CASSPQGTRSDTQYF

J: TRBJ2-7
V: TRBV7-2
CDR3: CASSLAQGYEQYF

J: TRBJ2-2
V: TRBV4-2
CDR3: CASSQDSGGAPNTGELFF

J: TRBJ2-7
V: TRBV5-1
CDR3: CASSLTGKGYEQYF

J: TRBJ2-6
V: TRBV5-1
CDR3: CASSSGGANVLTF

J: TRBJ2-2
V: TRBV5-1
CDR3: CASSLRGARTGELFF

J: TRBJ1-1
V: TRBV19
CDR3: CASRSEGPTPRAEAFF